This T cell receptor beta chain was recovered during a study of early T cells in non-severe SARS-CoV-2 infection. Background on the study: Chains were not paired, and sequencing was done on bulk RNA from unsorted whole blood.

General study results and limits: Private and CD4 specificities were missed by VDJdb matching, skewed to anti-spike CD8.

This CDR3 is 17 amino acids long. Germline V CDR1 and CDR2: MNHEY, SVGAGI. V shed 0 bases, J shed 0 bases, and the junction held 7 bases outside the gene matches. This clonotype has at least ten counts. Its antigen is undetermined. Researchers tagged individual cDNA molecules with unique molecular identifiers. TCRdb re-called the 5' RACE reads with MiXCR, one entry per CDR3 protein. The sample contains approximately 60,000 distinct CDR3 sequences, approximately 9.2% of which appear only once. The specimen was whole blood, collected at baseline. The gene calls are TRBV6-5 and TRBJ2-7; TRBD2 matches 8 bases. The sequence came from an adult who was a healthcare worker with PCR-confirmed SARS-CoV-2 infection or an uninfected control (not recorded which). In DNA form, the CDR3 reads TGTGCCAGCAGTTACTCCCGGGATAGCGGGACCTCCTACGAGCAGTACTTC. Amino acids: CASSYSRDSGTSYEQYF.